The next 27 T cell receptor beta chains were all read from a single sample in a study of T-cell memory formation after mild COVID-19. TCRdb reprocessed the 5' RACE reads via MiXCR and lists one record per CDR3 protein. The sample contains more than 300,000 distinct CDR3 sequences, approximately 15% of which appear only once. The sample consisted of PBMCs or a T cell subset sorted from them (not recorded which). These receptors were collected from a man between 18 and 35 years old who had mild COVID-19 (a few samples of this study predate the infection). Cell type and time point are not known.

The J gene is TRBJ2-2, the V gene TRBV5-1; maybe TRBD1 (5 bases). V gave up 0 bases and J gave up 4 bases, with 10 bases separating them. Germline-derived CDR1 and CDR2 are SGHRS and YFSETQ. CDR3 size: 15 residues. In nucleotides, the CDR3 is TGCGCCAGCAGCTTGGATCCCCAGGGCACCGGGGAGCTGTTTTTT. Its protein product is CASSLDPQGTGELFF.

The CDR3 spells CASSPHGTGADEQYF. The CDR3 DNA sequence: TGCGCCAGCAGCCCACATGGGACAGGGGCGGACGAGCAGTACTTC. This chain joins TRBV4-1 and TRBJ2-7; 10 bases match TRBD1. This CDR3 comprises 15 residues. CDR1 and CDR2 (germline): MGHRA, YSYEKL. V shed 4 bases, J shed 5 bases, and the junction held 8 bases outside the gene matches.

This clonotype was seen only a few times. This CDR3 reads CASSASGSNSPLHF. CDR3 coding DNA: TGTGCCAGCAGCGCCTCAGGGAGTAATTCACCCCTCCACTTT. This chain links TRBV3-1 with TRBJ1-6; a possible D gene is TRBD1 (5 bases). The V end lost 5 bases, the J end lost 6 bases, and 11 bases lay between the germline ends. Per the germline V gene, CDR1 is LGHDT and CDR2 is YNNKEL (reference sequence). This CDR3 has 14 amino acids.

This clonotype was recorded many times. The J gene is TRBJ2-5, the V gene TRBV4-1; a weak D match, TRBD2 (6 bases). Germline V gene data show CDR1 as MGHRA and CDR2 as YSYEKL. The CDR3 has 14 residues. The V and J ends lost 5 bases and 1 base respectively, with 11 bases between them. CDR3 sequence reads: CASSIGGVQETQYF. In nucleotides, the CDR3 is TGCGCCAGCAGCATAGGCGGGGTCCAAGAGACCCAGTACTTC.

This clonotype has a handful of counts. J is TRBJ2-2 and V is TRBV6-4; D uncertain. CDR1 is MRHNA and CDR2 is SNTAGT in the germline V gene. This CDR3 region has 14 residues. V shed 2 bases and J shed 2 bases, with 6 bases lying between them. CDR3 protein: CASSDKTNTGELFF. DNA for the CDR3: TGTGCCAGCAGTGACAAAACAAACACCGGGGAGCTGTTTTTT.

This clonotype has a handful of counts. The chain has TRBV20-1 and TRBJ2-3; either TRBD1 or TRBD2 may fit D (6 bases each). The CDR3 contains 15 residues. The germline V gene encodes CDR1 DFQATT and CDR2 SNEGSKA (reference sequence). Trimming stripped 0 bases from V and 4 bases from J, with 14 bases between. The CDR3 nucleotides read TGCAGTGCTAGAGATCCACGGGGGCCCCCAGATACGCAGTATTTT. It encodes CSARDPRGPPDTQYF.

The chain links TRBV7-8 to TRBJ2-7; TRBD1 is a possible D gene (6 bases). Trimming took 7 bases from V and 1 from J, leaving 17 bases between them. The CDR3 loop spans 15 amino acids. Germline V CDR1 and CDR2: SGHVS, FQNEAQ. CDR3 DNA sequence: TGTGCCAGCACCCCCAGGGAAACAGGGTCCTACGAGCAGTACGTC. This sequence encodes CASTPRETGSYEQYV.

This clonotype appeared a few times. The J gene is TRBJ1-1, the V gene TRBV12-3 or TRBV12-4; no definite D call. V was cut by 6 bases and J by 1 base, with 6 bases left in between. The length of the CDR3 is 12 residues. The CDR3 DNA follows: TGTGCCAGCAGGGTTGCGAACACTGAAGCTTTCTTT. As protein: CASRVANTEAFF.

This clonotype was picked up a small number of times. The chain carries TRBV7-2 and TRBJ1-6; TRBD1 agrees at 7 bases. Germline V gives CDR1 SGHTA, CDR2 FQGNSA. Losses at the gene ends were 4 bases for V and 9 bases for J; bases not matched to a gene: 6. The CDR3 sequence is 14 residues long. The CDR3 sequence: CASSSYRGSSPLHF. Written as DNA, the CDR3 is TGTGCCAGCAGCTCCTACAGGGGAAGTTCACCCCTCCACTTT.

This clonotype was observed a handful of times. The rearrangement joins TRBV6-5 to TRBJ1-1; D uncertain. Trimming cost V 4 bases and J 6 bases, with 6 bases left between them. The CDR3 spans 11 residues. Per germline, CDR1 MNHEY and CDR2 SVGAGI. The CDR3 DNA sequence: TGTGCCAGCAGTTCAGGTCCTGAAGCTTTCTTT. Residues: CASSSGPEAFF.

The chain recombines TRBV7-9 with TRBJ2-5, with 8 positions matching TRBD2. The CDR3 spans 13 residues. V lost 5 bases to trimming and J lost 5 bases; unmatched junction nucleotides: 4. In germline, CDR1 is SEHNR, CDR2 FQNEAQ (reference sequence). The CDR3 loop reads CASSRAGVETQYF. CDR3 nucleotide sequence: TGTGCCAGCAGCCGAGCGGGGGTGGAGACCCAGTACTTC. The variable domain in full, with the rest retrieved from reference TRBV7-9 and TRBJ2-5, is DTGVSQNPRHKITKRGQNVTFRCDPISEHNRLYWYRQTLGQGPEFLTYFQNEAQLEKSRLLSDRFSAERPKGSFSTLEIQRTEQGDSAMYLCASSRAGVETQYFGPGTRLLVL.

The chain combines TRBV6-5 with TRBJ1-1; no definite D call. Trimming stripped 0 bases from V and 10 bases from J, with 12 bases between. Looked up from germline, CDR1 is MNHEY and CDR2 is SVGAGI. This CDR3 is 13 amino acids long. This chain's CDR3 is CASSYSSFALAFF. The CDR3 coding sequence is TGTGCCAGCAGTTACTCGAGTTTCGCCTTAGCTTTCTTT.

This rearrangement joins TRBV6-5 to TRBJ2-3; D not resolved. This CDR3 is built from 15 residues. V gave up 5 bases and J gave up 5 bases, with 17 bases separating them. Germline V lookup: CDR1 MNHEY, CDR2 SVGAGI. CDR3 residues: CASSPFGGYGDTQYF. The CDR3 DNA reads as TGTGCCAGCAGTCCCTTTGGTGGGTATGGAGATACGCAGTATTTT.

This clonotype was counted many times. The chain carries TRBV4-1 and TRBJ2-4; D is uncertain. The CDR3 totals 17 residues. The germline V gene encodes CDR1 MGHRA and CDR2 YSYEKL. V was clipped by 2 bases and J by 1 base, with 15 bases between them. The DNA of the CDR3 is TGCGCCAGCAGCCAACCTAGTGGGTATGGCGCCAAAAACATTCAGTACTTC. It is translated as CASSQPSGYGAKNIQYF.

The gene calls are TRBV7-3 and TRBJ2-3, with a possible D match to TRBD2 (6 bases). Germline CDR1 and CDR2: SGHTA and FQGTGA. V lost 6 bases and J lost 5, with 12 bases in between. The CDR3 runs to 13 residues. The CDR3 loop is CASSSGVRDTQYF. The DNA for the CDR3 is TGTGCCAGCAGTTCGGGGGTACGAGATACGCAGTATTTT.

V is TRBV6-2 or TRBV6-3 and J is TRBJ1-2; D is unresolved. Trimming removed 3 bases from V and 6 bases from J, with 17 bases in between. This CDR3 spans 15 amino acids. CDR1 and CDR2 (germline): MNHEY, SVGEGT. CDR3 coding DNA: TGTGCCAGCAGTTATTGGAAGGACCCTGCGAATGGCTACACCTTC. It is translated as CASSYWKDPANGYTF.

V is TRBV7-9 and J is TRBJ1-1; 8 nucleotides line up with TRBD1. Germline V lookup: CDR1 SEHNR, CDR2 FQNEAQ (reference sequence). V dropped 2 bases and J dropped 5; count of bases not matched to a gene: 4. This CDR3 spans 14 amino acids. The CDR3 here is CASSLTTGGTEAFF. The CDR3 DNA is TGTGCCAGCAGCTTAACTACAGGGGGGACTGAAGCTTTCTTT.

This clonotype was observed at least ten times. The chain has TRBV12-3 or TRBV12-4 and TRBJ1-1, with 9 bases fitting TRBD1. V gave up 6 bases and J gave up 5 bases; unmatched junction bases: 10. The CDR3 runs 15 residues. CDR3 residues: CASRRLTGGETEAFF. The CDR3 nucleotides read TGTGCCAGCAGGAGGCTCACAGGGGGCGAAACTGAAGCTTTCTTT.

This clonotype came up a few times. J is TRBJ2-7 and V is TRBV10-3; unclear D gene. Germline CDR1 and CDR2: ENHRY and SYGVKD. The length of the CDR3 is 13 residues. Deletions cut 4 bases from V and 7 bases from J, with 14 bases between. DNA for the CDR3: TGTGCCATCAGTGTCGCCGTCAACTCGGAGCAGTACTTC. It is translated as CAISVAVNSEQYF.

The V call is TRBV28, the J call TRBJ2-7, with 10 bases aligning to TRBD2. Per germline, CDR1 MDHEN and CDR2 SYDVKM. The CDR3 is 15 amino acids. J gave up 5 bases and V 5 bases, and 9 bases lay outside the gene matches. CDR3 sequence (DNA): TGTGCCAGCAGTCTAGCGGGGGCCTCGTCCGACGAGCAGTACGTC. It is translated as CASSLAGASSDEQYV.

The chain uses TRBV7-8 and TRBJ2-1; 9 bases are shared with TRBD2. The DNA end favors TRBJ2-5, so the J call may be wrong. Germline assignment: CDR1 SGHVS and CDR2 FQNEAQ. The CDR3 is 16 residues long. CDR3 DNA sequence: TGTGCCAGCAGCTTAGTGGCGGGGGGGAACCAAGAGACCCAGTACTTC. This codes for CASSLVAGGNQETQYF.

This chain joins TRBV7-9 and TRBJ1-4, with 8 nucleotides matching TRBD1. V gave up 5 bases and J gave up 7 bases; unmatched junction bases: 9. Germline loops: CDR1 SEHNR, CDR2 FQNEAQ (reference sequence). This CDR3 has 15 amino acids. For the CDR3, the DNA is TGTGCCAGCAGCCCGCAGGCGCAGGGGGCTGAAAAACTGTTTTTT. It translates to CASSPQAQGAEKLFF.

This clonotype has more than one count but fewer than ten. The chain uses TRBV11-2 and TRBJ2-1; the D is unclear. From germline, CDR1 is SGHAT and CDR2 FQNNGV. V was clipped by 5 bases and J by 5 bases, with 16 bases between them. The CDR3 is made up of 15 amino acids. CDR3 loop: CASSRPPPGHNEQFF. CDR3 DNA: TGTGCCAGCAGCCGGCCCCCCCCAGGCCACAATGAGCAGTTCTTC.

The V and J genes are TRBV6-2 or TRBV6-3 and TRBJ2-1; TRBD2 matches 14 bases. The length of the CDR3 is 15 residues. Per germline, CDR1 MNHEY and CDR2 SVGEGT. V was pared by 10 bases and J by 3 bases, with 5 bases of the junction left unmatched. This CDR3 reads CAIRLAGGLYNEQFF. In DNA, the CDR3 is TGTGCCATTCGACTAGCGGGGGGGCTCTACAATGAGCAGTTCTTC.

The J gene is TRBJ1-3, the V gene TRBV12-3 or TRBV12-4; 7 positions match TRBD1. The CDR3 contains 14 residues. Trimming at V came to 6 bases and at J to 2 bases, leaving 4 bases not matched to a gene. This CDR3 reads CASRLQGAGNTIYF. The CDR3 nucleotides are TGTGCCAGCAGACTCCAGGGGGCTGGAAACACCATATATTTT.

This rearrangement joins TRBV5-5 to TRBJ2-7; TRBD2 agrees at 8 bases. Germline CDR1 reads SGHKS; CDR2 reads YYEKEE (reference sequence). V shed 1 base and J 1 base; nucleotides not matched to a gene: 7. This CDR3 is built from 16 residues. The CDR3 spells CASSLWGTSTSYEQYF. The CDR3 nucleotides are TGTGCCAGCAGCTTGTGGGGGACTAGTACGTCCTACGAGCAGTACTTC. Using reference TRBV5-5 and TRBJ2-7 for the parts outside the CDR3, the full variable domain is DAGVTQSPTHLIKTRGQQVTLRCSPISGHKSVSWYQQVLGQGPQFIFQYYEKEERGRGNFPDRFSARQFPNYSSELNVNALLLGDSALYLCASSLWGTSTSYEQYFGPGTRLTVT.

The table lists this clonotype with a few counts. The CDR3 DNA is TGCAGTGCTAGAGACGGCCGGACGAACACTGAAGCTTTCTTT. Translated, it gives CSARDGRTNTEAFF. The chain couples TRBV20-1 to TRBJ1-1; D not certain. V was clipped by 0 bases and J by 1 base, with 9 bases between them. CDR1 is DFQATT and CDR2 is SNEGSKA in the germline V gene (reference sequence). This CDR3 spans 14 amino acids.